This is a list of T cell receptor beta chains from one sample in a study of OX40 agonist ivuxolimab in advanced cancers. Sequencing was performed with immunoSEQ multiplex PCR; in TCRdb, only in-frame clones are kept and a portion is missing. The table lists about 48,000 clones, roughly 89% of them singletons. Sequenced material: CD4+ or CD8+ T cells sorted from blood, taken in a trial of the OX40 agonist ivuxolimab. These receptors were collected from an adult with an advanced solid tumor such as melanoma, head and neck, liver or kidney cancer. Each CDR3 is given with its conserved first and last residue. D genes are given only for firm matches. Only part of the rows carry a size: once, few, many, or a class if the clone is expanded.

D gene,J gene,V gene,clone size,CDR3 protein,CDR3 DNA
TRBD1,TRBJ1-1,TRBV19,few,CASSWTGPNTEAFF,TGTGCCAGTAGCTGGACAGGACCGAACACTGAAGCTTTCTTT
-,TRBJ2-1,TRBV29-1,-,CSVEDEGPYNEQFF,TGCAGCGTTGAAGATGAAGGGCCATACAATGAGCAGTTCTTC
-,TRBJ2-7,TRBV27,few,CASSLWSSSYEQYF,TGTGCCAGCAGTTTATGGTCCAGCTCCTACGAGCAGTACTTC
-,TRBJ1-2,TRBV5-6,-,CASTLSRNYGYTF,TGTGCCAGCACCCTCTCCCGAAACTATGGCTACACCTTC
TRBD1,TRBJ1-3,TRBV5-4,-,CASSLGGQGVSGNTIYF,TGTGCCAGCAGCTTGGGGGGACAGGGGGTAAGTGGAAACACCATATATTTT
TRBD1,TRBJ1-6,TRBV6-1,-,CASWTGAYSPLHF,TGTGCCAGCTGGACAGGGGCCTATTCACCCCTCCACTTT
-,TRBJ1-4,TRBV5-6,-,CASSLMGSTNEKLFF,TGTGCCAGCAGCTTAATGGGTTCAACTAATGAAAAACTGTTTTTT
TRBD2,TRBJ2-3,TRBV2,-,CASPTSGHTDTQYF,TGTGCCAGCCCTACTAGCGGCCACACAGATACGCAGTATTTT
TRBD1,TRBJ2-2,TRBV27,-,CASSPKQGYGELFF,TGTGCCAGCAGTCCTAAACAGGGGTACGGGGAGCTGTTTTTT
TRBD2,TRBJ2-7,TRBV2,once,CASSEVAGGPYEQYF,TGTGCCAGCAGTGAAGTAGCGGGGGGACCCTACGAGCAGTACTTC
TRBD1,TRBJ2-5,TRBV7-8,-,CASSHGTGKETQYF,TGTGCCAGCAGCCACGGGACAGGGAAGGAGACCCAGTACTTC
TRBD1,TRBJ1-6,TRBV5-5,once,CASSPGQGIRTYNSPLHF,TGTGCCAGCAGCCCGGGACAGGGGATTCGGACCTATAATTCACCCCTCCACTTT
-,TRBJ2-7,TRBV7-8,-,CASSFPGGSYEQYF,TGTGCCAGCAGCTTCCCGGGCGGCTCCTACGAGCAGTACTTC
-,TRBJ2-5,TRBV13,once,CASSLGQELETQYF,TGTGCCAGCAGCTTAGGACAGGAACTGGAGACCCAGTACTTC
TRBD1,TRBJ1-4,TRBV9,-,CASSVEGGGEKLFF,TGTGCCAGCAGCGTAGAAGGGGGCGGTGAAAAACTGTTTTTT
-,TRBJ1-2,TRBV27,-,CASCIPGLCSYGYTF,TGTGCCAGCTGCATACCGGGACTCTGCAGCTATGGCTACACCTTC
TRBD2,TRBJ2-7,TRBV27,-,CASSLSPLAGAFF,TGTGCCAGCAGTTTATCCCCACTAGCGGGGGCCTTTTTC
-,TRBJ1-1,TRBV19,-,CASSILQNTEAFF,TGTGCCAGTAGTATATTGCAGAACACTGAAGCTTTCTTT
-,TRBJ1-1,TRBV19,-,CASSYTGTGNTEAFF,TGTGCCAGTAGTTATACCGGGACGGGGAACACTGAAGCTTTCTTT
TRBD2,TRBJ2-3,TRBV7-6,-,CASSLVGAGAPQYF,TGTGCCAGCAGCTTAGTAGGAGCGGGGGCTCCGCAGTATTTT
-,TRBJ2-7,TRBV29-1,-,CSVNSGGNEQYF,TGCAGCGTCAACTCCGGGGGCAACGAGCAGTACTTC
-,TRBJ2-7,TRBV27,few,CASSLRTTSYEQYF,TGTGCCAGCAGTCTCCGGACTACCTCCTACGAGCAGTACTTC
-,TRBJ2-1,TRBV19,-,CASSMADFNEQFF,TGTGCCAGTAGTATGGCAGATTTCAATGAGCAGTTCTTC
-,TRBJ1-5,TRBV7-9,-,CASSTNELQGQPQHF,TGTGCCAGCAGCACCAACGAATTACAGGGTCAGCCCCAGCATTTT
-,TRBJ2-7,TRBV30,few,CAWSHQVTPYF,TGTGCCTGGAGTCATCAGGTAACTCCGTACTTC
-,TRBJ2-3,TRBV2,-,CASSERLRITDTQYF,TGTGCCAGCAGTGAAAGGCTCAGGATCACAGATACGCAGTATTTT
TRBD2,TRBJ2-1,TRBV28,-,CASRPRTSGPYNEQFF,TGTGCCAGCAGACCTCGGACTAGCGGACCTTACAATGAGCAGTTCTTC
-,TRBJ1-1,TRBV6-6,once,CASSPRGDQNTEAFF,TGTGCCAGCAGCCCCCGAGGGGACCAGAACACTGAAGCTTTCTTT
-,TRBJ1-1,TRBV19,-,CASSDGATEAFF,TGTGCCAGTAGTGATGGGGCCACTGAAGCTTTCTTT
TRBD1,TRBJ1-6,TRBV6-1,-,CASSAETGVHSNSPLHF,TGTGCCAGCAGTGCTGAGACAGGGGTACATTCCAATTCACCCCTCCACTTT
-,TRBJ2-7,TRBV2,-,CASSGQTEQYF,TGTGCCAGCAGTGGTCAGACCGAGCAGTACTTC
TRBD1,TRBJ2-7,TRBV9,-,CASSALDREEQYF,TGTGCCAGCAGCGCTTTAGACAGGGAAGAGCAGTACTTC
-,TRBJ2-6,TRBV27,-,CASSLLGFGANVLTF,TGTGCCAGCAGTTTACTAGGGTTCGGGGCCAACGTCCTGACTTTC
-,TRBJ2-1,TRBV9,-,CASSVGSPAGPYNEQFF,TGTGCCAGCAGCGTAGGGTCTCCGGCGGGGCCTTACAATGAGCAGTTCTTC
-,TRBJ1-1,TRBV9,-,CASSVDTLGTEAFF,TGTGCCAGCAGCGTAGACACATTGGGCACTGAAGCTTTCTTT
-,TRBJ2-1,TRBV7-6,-,CASSLIRDGDNEQFF,TGTGCCAGCAGCTTGATCCGGGACGGGGACAATGAGCAGTTCTTC
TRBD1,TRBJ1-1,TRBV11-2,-,CASSLSRTGRLDLNTEAFF,TGTGCCAGCAGCCTATCTAGGACAGGTCGGCTTGATTTGAACACTGAAGCTTTCTTT
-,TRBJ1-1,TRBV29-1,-,CSGRANTEAFF,TGCAGCGGTCGCGCGAACACTGAAGCTTTCTTT
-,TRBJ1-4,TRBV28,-,CASRPETVVGEKLFF,TGTGCCAGCAGACCCGAGACGGTAGTGGGTGAAAAACTGTTTTTT
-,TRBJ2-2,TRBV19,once,CASSMVGELFF,TGTGCCAGTAGTATGGTCGGGGAGCTGTTTTTT
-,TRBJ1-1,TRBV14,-,CASSQERGWEITEAFF,TGTGCCAGCAGCCAAGAGCGGGGCTGGGAAATCACTGAAGCTTTCTTT
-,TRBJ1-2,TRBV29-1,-,CSVETPGDYGYTF,TGCAGCGTTGAAACCCCAGGGGACTATGGCTACACCTTC
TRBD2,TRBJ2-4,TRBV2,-,CASSTPRAGVENIQYF,TGTGCCAGCAGCACCCCTAGAGCGGGAGTAGAAAACATTCAGTACTTC
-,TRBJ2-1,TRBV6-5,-,CASSSGTGYYNEQFF,TGTGCCAGCAGTTCCGGGACTGGGTACTACAATGAGCAGTTCTTC
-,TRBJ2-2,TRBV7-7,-,CASRVDTGELFF,TGTGCTAGCAGAGTGGACACCGGGGAGCTGTTTTTT
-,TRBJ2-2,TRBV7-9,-,CASSEFDSNTGELFF,TGTGCCAGCAGCGAATTCGACAGTAACACCGGGGAGCTGTTTTTT
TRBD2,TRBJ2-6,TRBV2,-,CASTLGGSGANVLTF,TGTGCCAGCACCCTCGGGGGGTCGGGGGCCAACGTCCTGACTTTC
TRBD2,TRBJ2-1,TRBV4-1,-,CASSPGTSGVSYNEQFF,TGCGCCAGCAGCCCTGGGACTAGCGGGGTGTCCTACAATGAGCAGTTCTTC
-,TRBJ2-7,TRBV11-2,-,CASSLTPSYEQYF,TGTGCCAGCAGCTTAACCCCCTCCTACGAGCAGTACTTC
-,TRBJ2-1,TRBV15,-,CATLDYDNEQFF,TGTGCCACCCTTGACTACGACAATGAGCAGTTCTTC
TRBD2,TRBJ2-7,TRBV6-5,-,CASSRPGTSGYEQYF,TGTGCCAGCAGTCGGCCGGGGACTAGCGGATACGAGCAGTACTTC
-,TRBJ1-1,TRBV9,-,CASSVAGNTEAFF,TGTGCCAGCAGCGTGGCAGGGAACACTGAAGCTTTCTTT
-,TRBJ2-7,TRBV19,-,CASSPGHYYEQYF,TGTGCCAGTAGTCCGGGACACTACTACGAGCAGTACTTC
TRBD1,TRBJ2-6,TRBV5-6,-,CASSILTGGATGANVLTF,TGTGCCAGCAGCATCCTGACAGGGGGCGCGACTGGGGCCAACGTCCTGACTTTC
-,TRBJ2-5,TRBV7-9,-,CASSLNPRDLGETQYF,TGTGCCAGCAGCTTAAACCCGCGAGACCTCGGAGAGACCCAGTACTTC
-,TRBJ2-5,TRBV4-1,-,CASSQGGTTPKTQYF,TGCGCCAGCAGCCAAGGTGGGACAACTCCTAAGACCCAGTACTTC
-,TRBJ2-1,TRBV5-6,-,CASTTKRGAWNEQFF,TGTGCCAGCACCACTAAGAGGGGTGCGTGGAATGAGCAGTTCTTC